This T cell receptor (beta chain) was captured in a study of CD8+CD57+ T cells in acquired aplastic anemia. At the level of the study: Yields of DNA that came from sorted CD4+ and CD8+ cells averaged about 2.9 ug.

Germline V gene sequence: CDR1 SGDLS, CDR2 YYNGEE. With 0 bases removed from V and 4 bases from J, the gap between germline ends came to 8 bases. This CDR3 has 13 amino acids. CD8+CD57+ cell expansion had been shown by flow cytometry in patients chosen for sequencing. Everyone among the patients had severe acquired aplastic anemia. There was no therapy given to any patient before the blood sampling took place. Genomic DNA provided the template from which TCR beta VDJ and CDR3 profiles were obtained. Using its own MiXCR run on the reads, TCRdb lists one record per CDR3 protein. The sample shows 200,000 to 250,000 distinct CDR3 sequences, roughly 45% of them seen only once. Study results and limitations: The number of CD8+ CDR3 sequences shared by patients and controls was twenty-nine.

On this clonotype itself: Its specificity is unknown.

The chain joins TRBV9 to TRBJ2-7; no reliable D call. The sample taken for sequencing was sorted CD4+, CD8+, or CD8+CD57+ T cells (not recorded which) from PBMCs. This TCR was sampled from a human donor with aplastic anemia. DNA of the CDR3: TGTGCCAGCAGCGTAGGAGGTCAGTACGAGCAGTACTTC. It translates to CASSVGGQYEQYF.